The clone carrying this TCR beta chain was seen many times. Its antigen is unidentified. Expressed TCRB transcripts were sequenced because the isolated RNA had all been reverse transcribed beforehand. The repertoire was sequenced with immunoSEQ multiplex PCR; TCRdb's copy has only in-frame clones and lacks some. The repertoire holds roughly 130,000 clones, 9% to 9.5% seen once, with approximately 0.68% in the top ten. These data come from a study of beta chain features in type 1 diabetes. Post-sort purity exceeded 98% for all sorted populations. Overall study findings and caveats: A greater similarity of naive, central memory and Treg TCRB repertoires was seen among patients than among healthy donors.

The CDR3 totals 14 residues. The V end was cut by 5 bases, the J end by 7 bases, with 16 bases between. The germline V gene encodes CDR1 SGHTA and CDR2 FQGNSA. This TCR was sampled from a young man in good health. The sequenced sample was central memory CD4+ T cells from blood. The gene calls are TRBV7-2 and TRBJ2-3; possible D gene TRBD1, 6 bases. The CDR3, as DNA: TGTGCCAGCAGCCCCGATAATGGGGGCCATACGCAGTATTTT. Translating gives CASSPDNGGHTQYF.